This T cell receptor beta chain was observed in a study of somatic mutations in cytotoxic T cells in rheumatoid arthritis. Study-wide results and caveats: Neither rheumatoid arthritis patients nor age-matched healthy controls had significantly different CD8+ T-cell clonality from the other group.

Germline CDR1 SGHDT, CDR2 YYEEEE. Trimming removed 4 bases from V and 5 bases from J, with 7 bases in between. The CDR3 length is 12 residues. This clone was observed once. No antigen is known for it. Original processing methods: Patient CD8+ clones exceeding 1% seldom corresponded to published virus-specific TCRB sequences. Clones were read by immunoSEQ multiplex PCR, and TCRdb kept only the in-frame ones, dropping some. The DNA was the basis for D and trimming; V, J and clone size are from that table. The sample holds approximately 15,000 clones, over 75% seen once. The chain couples TRBV5-6 to TRBJ1-5, with a weak D call TRBD1 (5 bases). This receptor was taken from an adult with rheumatoid arthritis. Sequencing used CD8+ T cells sorted from blood. The CDR3 loop is CASSQGDQPQHF. CDR3 coding DNA: TGTGCCAGCAGCCAGGGAGATCAGCCCCAGCATTTT.